The 9 T cell receptor beta chains below were found in one sample sequenced in a study of OX40 agonist ivuxolimab in advanced cancers. Libraries were prepared by immunoSEQ multiplex PCR; TCRdb keeps only in-frame clonotypes and omits some of them. The table lists some 50,000 clones, under 90% of them singletons. This specimen was CD4+ or CD8+ T cells sorted from blood, taken in a trial of the OX40 agonist ivuxolimab. These receptors were obtained from an adult with an advanced solid tumor such as melanoma, head and neck, liver or kidney cancer.

CDR3 amino acids: CASTGLTNEKLFF. The CDR3 coding sequence is TGTGCCAGCACAGGGTTAACTAATGAAAAACTGTTTTTT. The genes are TRBV6-1 and TRBJ1-4; maybe TRBD1 (5 bases). There are 13 residues in the CDR3. Germline V CDR1 and CDR2: MNHNS, SASEGT. Between the trimmed V and J ends, which lost 7 bases and 1 base, there was a span of 7 bases.

The V and J genes are TRBV5-1 and TRBJ1-4; 7 nucleotides align to TRBD1. The CDR3 spans 15 residues. V was clipped by 4 bases and J by 7 bases; unmatched bases: 10. The V gene's germline CDR1 is SGHRS and CDR2 YFSETQ. Here the CDR3 reads CASSPGDRAGEKLFF. The CDR3 coding sequence is TGCGCCAGCAGCCCGGGTGACAGGGCGGGTGAAAAACTGTTTTTT.

This chain joins TRBV5-3 and TRBJ1-5; D is unresolved. TRBV5-3 is sorted into the ORF group, with uncertain function. The CDR3 length is 13 residues. V lost 4 bases and J 2 bases, leaving 7 bases between the germline ends. Here the CDR3 reads CARSRTGNQPQHF. CDR3 coding DNA: TGTGCCAGAAGCCGCACTGGCAATCAGCCCCAGCATTTT.

In regard to this clone: The sample holds other DNA sequences that translate to the same CDR3. V usage is TRBV28 and J usage is TRBJ1-1; no clear D. The CDR3 totals 12 residues. Trimming stripped 1 base from V and 2 bases from J, with 2 bases between. Per the germline V gene, CDR1 is MDHEN and CDR2 is SYDVKM. The CDR3 region is CASSLFNTEAFF. The CDR3 bases are TGTGCCAGCAGTTTATTCAACACTGAAGCTTTCTTT. The full variable domain, with the rest looked up from reference TRBV28 and TRBJ1-1, is DVKVTQSSRYLVKRTGEKVFLECVQDMDHENMFWYRQDPGLGLRLIYFSYDVKMKEKGDIPEGYSVSREKKERFSLILESASTNQTSMYLCASSLFNTEAFFGQGTRLTVV.

The rearrangement uses TRBV30 and TRBJ2-7, with 10 nucleotides matching TRBD1. The CDR3 is 13 residues long. V shed 7 bases and J 3 bases; nucleotides not matched to a gene: 6. CDR1 and CDR2 from the germline V gene are GTSNPN and SVGIG (reference sequence). In nucleotides, the CDR3 is TGTGCCTCCAACCGGGACAGGGGCTACGAGCAGTACTTC. This gives the protein CASNRDRGYEQYF.

The J gene is TRBJ2-2, the V gene TRBV2; no firm D call. CDR3 length: 14 residues. Germline V lookup: CDR1 SNHLY, CDR2 FYNNEI. V was trimmed by 2 bases and J by 9 bases, leaving 13 bases between them. The CDR3 here is CASSESAISRELFF. Written as DNA, the CDR3 is TGTGCCAGCAGTGAATCGGCCATCTCCCGGGAGCTGTTTTTT. Full variable domain (rest looked up from reference TRBV2 and TRBJ2-2): EPEVTQTPSHQVTQMGQEVILRCVPISNHLYFYWYRQILGQKVEFLVSFYNNEISEKSEIFDDQFSVERPDGSNFTLKIRSTKLEDSAMYFCASSESAISRELFFGEGSRLTVL.

The CDR3 region is CASSRSGSEGADTQYF. CDR3 bases: TGCGCCAGCAGCCGTAGCGGGAGTGAGGGCGCAGATACGCAGTATTTT. The V call is TRBV4-1, the J call TRBJ2-3, with 9 bases aligning to TRBD2. Trimming took 4 bases from V and 4 from J; bases not matched to a gene: 9. Germline CDR1 MGHRA, CDR2 YSYEKL. This CDR3 has 16 amino acids.

The chain carries TRBV7-8 and TRBJ2-5, with TRBD2 identical over 7 bases. CDR3 size: 14 residues. Germline assignment: CDR1 SGHVS and CDR2 FQNEAQ. Trimming removed 5 bases from V and 2 bases from J; junction bases left unmatched: 5. This CDR3 is CASSVSGLQETQYF. The CDR3 DNA follows: TGTGCCAGCAGCGTTAGCGGGCTACAAGAGACCCAGTACTTC. The complete variable domain, with remaining parts taken from reference TRBV7-8 and TRBJ2-5, reads GAGVSQSPRYKVAKRGQDVALRCDPISGHVSLFWYQQALGQGPEFLTYFQNEAQLDKSGLPSDRFFAERPEGSVSTLKIQRTQQEDSAVYLCASSVSGLQETQYFGPGTRLLVL.

The chain has TRBV27 and TRBJ2-1; 10 nucleotides agree with TRBD2. The junction had 9 bases not matched to a gene; V was cut back by 2 bases and J by 8 bases. In germline, CDR1 is MNHEY, CDR2 SMNVEV (reference sequence). This CDR3 is built from 16 residues. The DNA for the CDR3 is TGTGCCAGCAGTTTAGGGCTAGCGGGGGTCCTATATGAGCAGTTCTTC. Its translation: CASSLGLAGVLYEQFF.